The clone carrying this T cell receptor (beta chain) was counted a single time. As yet, its antigen is unknown. The protocol was immunoSEQ multiplex PCR, while the TCRdb copy is restricted to in-frame clones and leaves out a portion. The data show 70,000 to 85,000 clones, with 85% seen just once and over 4.5% held by the top ten. This specimen comes from a study of OX40 agonist ivuxolimab in advanced cancers. Whole-study results and caveats: Low normalized T-cell clonal expansion was additionally recorded for some nonresponders.

The sequence was obtained from an adult with an advanced solid tumor such as melanoma, head and neck, liver or kidney cancer. The sample here was CD4+ or CD8+ T cells sorted from blood, taken in a trial of the OX40 agonist ivuxolimab.

CDR3 DNA sequence: TGTGCCAGCAGCAAAAAGGGGGCTGGTGGGGCCAACGTCCTGACTTTC. Amino acids: CASSKKGAGGANVLTF. V gene TRBV7-9 combines with J gene TRBJ2-6; the match to TRBD1 covers 7 bases. CDR1 and CDR2 from the germline V gene are SEHNR and FQNEAQ (reference sequence). The junction had 7 bases not matched to a gene; V was cut back by 5 bases and J by 3 bases. The CDR3 has 16 amino acids. Full variable domain (rest looked up from reference TRBV7-9 and TRBJ2-6): DTGVSQNPRHKITKRGQNVTFRCDPISEHNRLYWYRQTLGQGPEFLTYFQNEAQLEKSRLLSDRFSAERPKGSFSTLEIQRTEQGDSAMYLCASSKKGAGGANVLTFGAGSRLTVL.